These 10 T cell receptor beta chains were sequenced from one sample in a study of CD8 T cells in ankylosing spondylitis (dated by TCRdb to the late 2010s). Study-wide findings and limitations: A TCR beta motif made up of seven or eight highly homologous amino acid variants appeared to be characteristic of blood from ankylosing spondylitis patients.

The library was made by 5' RACE. The sequencer was an Illumina HiSeq 2500. The public reads were run again by TCRdb, first through fastp at Q25 and then through MiXCR, and only productive beta chains were kept. Rows merge per CDR3 protein into single entries with the most common DNA and genes. Within this sample are about 220,000 distinct CDR3 sequences, with just under 7.5% of them counted one time only. The ten top clones hold approximately 15% of the sample. For these receptors, no antigen is known. Sequenced: blood, either unsorted or a sorted T cell fraction (not recorded which). These receptors were collected from a male donor with ankylosing spondylitis.

This clonotype was recorded many times. The chain links TRBV6-2 or TRBV6-3 to TRBJ2-3; D is possibly TRBD1 or TRBD2 (5 bases each). The CDR3 loop spans 15 amino acids. V lost 6 bases, J lost 6 bases, and 19 bases lay in between. From germline, CDR1 is MNHEY and CDR2 SVGEGT. As DNA, the CDR3 is TGTGCCAGCAGCGCAGGGACCGCTAGTACGGATACGCAGTATTTT. This gives the protein CASSAGTASTDTQYF.

This clonotype has a handful of counts. V and J are TRBV20-1 and TRBJ2-3; TRBD1 might be the D (6 bases). The V gene's germline CDR1 is DFQATT and CDR2 SNEGSKA (reference sequence). V gave up 2 bases and J gave up 10 bases, with 16 bases separating them. The CDR3 contains 13 residues. CDR3: CSARLHLGHSQYF. In DNA, the CDR3 is TGCAGTGCTAGACTACATCTGGGACACTCGCAGTATTTT.

This clonotype was counted ten times or more. The chain couples TRBV6-5 to TRBJ2-1; D may be TRBD1 or TRBD2 (5 bases each). This CDR3 is 11 amino acids long. Trimming left V 4 bases short and J 10 bases short, with 8 bases between. Germline V gene sequence: CDR1 MNHEY, CDR2 SVGAGI. DNA of the CDR3: TGTGCCAGCAGTTCCGGGACGGAGCAGTTCTTC. Amino acids: CASSSGTEQFF.

This clonotype has more than one count but fewer than ten. The rearrangement joins TRBV27 to TRBJ2-3; 9 bases are a match to TRBD1. J gave up 8 bases and V 6 bases, and 9 bases lay outside the gene matches. The CDR3 loop spans 14 amino acids. Germline-derived CDR1 and CDR2 are MNHEY and SMNVEV (reference sequence). CDR3 sequence: CASSPGQGRSTQYF. DNA of the CDR3: TGTGCCAGCAGCCCCGGACAGGGGAGAAGTACGCAGTATTTT.

The CDR3 loop reads CASSLGWDSYNEQFF. DNA of the CDR3: TGTGCCAGCAGTTTGGGGTGGGATTCCTACAATGAGCAGTTCTTC. V and J are TRBV12-3 or TRBV12-4 and TRBJ2-1; D gene ambiguous. The CDR3 spans 15 residues. The V end was cut by 3 bases, the J end by 1 base, with 10 bases between.

CDR3: CASSYSGTSEWETQYF. Here the CDR3 DNA reads TGTGCCAGCAGTTACTCCGGGACTAGCGAGTGGGAGACCCAGTACTTC. The chain is built from TRBV6-5 and TRBJ2-5; TRBD2 aligns across 10 bases. Trimming at V came to 0 bases and at J to 5 bases, leaving 6 bases not matched to a gene. The CDR3 is 16 residues long. Germline assignment: CDR1 MNHEY and CDR2 SVGAGI.

Many counts were recorded for this clonotype. This chain connects TRBV28 to TRBJ1-5; no reliable D call. V was clipped by 6 bases and J by 3 bases, with 15 bases between them. The CDR3 length is 15 residues. Germline V CDR1 and CDR2: MDHEN, SYDVKM. The CDR3 here is CASSLIKAINQPQHF. The CDR3 bases are TGTGCCAGCAGCCTCATAAAGGCCATCAATCAGCCCCAGCATTTT.

This clonotype was recorded many times. The chain links TRBV7-9 to TRBJ1-1; TRBD1 is a possible D gene (6 bases). Germline-derived CDR1 and CDR2 are SEHNR and FQNEAQ (reference sequence). The CDR3 spans 17 residues. V was cut by 5 bases and J by 1 base, with 20 bases left in between. CDR3 bases: TGTGCCAGCAGCCTAATGGGGTTACAGGGAAGGAACACTGAAGCTTTCTTT. As protein: CASSLMGLQGRNTEAFF.

The table lists this clonotype with many counts. The genes are TRBV12-3 or TRBV12-4 and TRBJ2-7; 7 nucleotides agree with TRBD1. J was trimmed by 4 bases and V by 3 bases; bases with no gene match: 9. The CDR3 has 15 amino acids. CDR3 protein: CASSFPQGGRYEQYF. The CDR3, as DNA: TGTGCCAGCAGTTTCCCTCAAGGGGGCCGGTACGAGCAGTACTTC.

Ten or more counts support this clonotype. V gene TRBV24-1 combines with J gene TRBJ2-2; 10 nucleotides agree with TRBD1. Unmatched junction bases numbered 3, after V lost 3 bases and J lost 3 bases. The length of the CDR3 is 16 residues. Germline CDR1 and CDR2: KGHDR and SFDVKD. The CDR3 sequence: CATSDRDRGHTGELFF. In DNA, the CDR3 is TGTGCCACCAGTGATCGGGACAGGGGACACACCGGGGAGCTGTTTTTT.